This T cell receptor (beta chain) was retrieved from a study of technical replicates of blood from a few donors. V dropped 1 base and J dropped 5; count of bases not matched to a gene: 8. CDR3 size: 15 residues. Germline lookup yields CDR1 SQVTM and CDR2 ANQGSEA. The table came from immunoSEQ multiplex PCR; TCRdb's copy has only in-frame clones and leaves some out. The sample includes tens of thousands of clones, 95% to 97% seen only once; the top ten take approximately 0.26%. This receptor was obtained from a human donor in good health. The J gene is TRBJ2-1, the V gene TRBV29-1; 7 nucleotides align to TRBD2. The sequenced material came from T cells isolated from PBMCs. CDR3 DNA sequence: TGCAGCGTTGAAGGTGAACTAGCGAGACACAATGAGCAGTTCTTC. As protein: CSVEGELARHNEQFF.